This T cell receptor (beta chain) derives from a study of blood T cell repertoires in COVID-19 (TCRdb year 2020). For the wider study: Samples covering the acute and convalescent phases of COVID-19 were provided by collaborators in the United States, Italy and Spain. Where available, HLA class I and class II types were obtained from metadata supplied by the sample provider rather than from assay-based typing. Deeply sampled blood TCRbeta repertoires from subjects exposed to, actively infected with, or recovered from COVID-19 were included in the dataset. Samples were obtained from the ongoing ImmuneRACE study (first 160 participants) and from approximately 1,200 subjects provided by 6 global collaborators. A de-identified subject ID, COVID-19 status, age in years and sex were almost always included in the sample metadata. A freely available public database, intended as a resource for researchers studying the immune response to SARS-CoV-2, is where the repertoires were released. The material from the prospective study consisted of cDNA or gDNA derived from T cells, B-cell-depleted T cells, or PBMCs. General study outcomes and caveats: The amount of clinical and demographic metadata varied by source and participant and was provided uncurated.

The germline V gene sets CDR1 to SNHLY and CDR2 to FYNNEI. The CDR3 contains 18 residues, cysteine and phenylalanine counted. The read is trimmed to its CDR3 DNA, 54 bases read in frame from base 1. Trimmed from V: 6 bases; trimmed from J: 3 bases; junction bases lacking a gene match: 16. TCRbeta CDR3 regions were amplified from genomic DNA by means of the immunoSEQ Assay, a bias-controlled multiplex PCR. Per the source publication's procedure: The number of nucleated cells in each sample was estimated by amplification of reference gene primers within the assay. Sequence reads were collapsed and filtered to measure the absolute abundance of every unique TCRbeta CDR3 rearrangement. For each sample, productive Simpson clonality was calculated by taking the square root of Simpson's diversity index across productive rearrangements. TCRdb stores this immuneACCESS table with in-frame sequences only. Part of the clones is absent; in the studies checked, under half of the shortfall reflects unresolved V genes, and no reason is known for the rest. V, J and clone size are those of that table, while D and trimming were read from the DNA. The sample has about 250,000 clones on record, approximately 91% of them singletons. Over 0.65% of the sample comes from the top ten.

One collaborating source in Seattle enrolled patients while the patients were actively infected and followed the patients over time throughout the course of disease. The collaborating institutions used their own protocols to collect whole blood in K2EDTA tubes. For TCRbeta analysis, collaborator samples were shipped as frozen whole blood, as isolated PBMCs, or as DNA extracted from either sample type. This clone was seen a handful of times. Its binding antigen is unknown. No quality values exist for individual bases; no much larger clone is one base distant. Material: peripheral blood. This TCR came from a man aged 25-45 years with COVID-19, enrolled during active disease. This chain is built from TRBV2 and TRBJ2-2, and 7 bases in between align with TRBD1. The nucleotide sequence reads as follows: TGTGCCAGCAGGGAGCGGACAGGTCTGGGACGATACACCGGGGAGCTGTTTTTT. Translated, it reads CASRERTGLGRYTGELFF.